Shown below are 18 T cell receptor beta chains from a single sample sequenced in a study of CD8+ T cells in alopecia areata. RNA extraction and reverse transcription yielded cDNA as sequencing template. Method: immunoSEQ multiplex PCR; TCRdb's copy keeps in-frame clones and lacks some. This table has more than 90,000 clones, roughly 69% appearing once. The material sequenced was CD4+ T cells sorted from blood. These receptor sequences come from a human donor in good health.

The gene calls are TRBV27 and TRBJ2-3; the D gene could be TRBD1 or TRBD2 (6 bases each). This CDR3 is 16 amino acids long. From germline, CDR1 is MNHEY and CDR2 SMNVEV (reference sequence). The V end was cut by 7 bases, the J end by 4 bases, with 21 bases between. CDR3 residues: CASTLRGVRTADTQYF. The CDR3 nucleotides are TGTGCCAGCACCTTGAGGGGGGTTCGGACCGCAGATACGCAGTATTTT.

CDR3 amino acids: CSVKRSRGRGETQYF. CDR3 DNA sequence: TGCAGCGTTAAACGAAGCCGGGGGAGAGGGGAGACCCAGTACTTC. The chain couples TRBV29-1 to TRBJ2-5; tentative D call: TRBD2 (6 bases). V lost 5 bases, J lost 5 bases, and 21 bases lay in between. CDR3 length equals 15 residues. Germline CDR1 and CDR2: SQVTM and ANQGSEA. The variable domain in full, with the rest retrieved from reference TRBV29-1 and TRBJ2-5, is SAVISQKPSRDICQRGTSLTIQCQVDSQVTMMFWYRQQPGQSLTLIATANQGSEATYESGFVIDKFPISRPNLTFSTLTVSNMSPEDSSIYLCSVKRSRGRGETQYFGPGTRLLVL.

The chain is built from TRBV14 and TRBJ2-5; D might be TRBD1 (6 bases). There are 13 residues in the CDR3. Trimming stripped 8 bases from V and 3 bases from J, with 13 bases between. The germline gives CDR1 SGHDN, CDR2 FVKESK. The CDR3 DNA follows: TGTGCCAGCTCGACAGCAGGGGAAGAGACCCAGTACTTC. Its translation: CASSTAGEETQYF.

This clone has only a few counts. This chain uses TRBV29-1 with TRBJ2-2; TRBD1 matches at 7 bases. The CDR3 contains 12 residues. Per the germline V gene, CDR1 is SQVTM and CDR2 is ANQGSEA. CDR3 sequence (DNA): TGCATAAGGACAGGGAACACCGGGGAGCTGTTTTTT. Protein: CIRTGNTGELFF.

V gene TRBV30 combines with J gene TRBJ1-6; D is ambiguous. Trimming left V 2 bases short and J 12 bases short, with 14 bases between. CDR1 is GTSNPN, CDR2 SVGIG, per germline (reference sequence). This CDR3 is 13 amino acids long. The CDR3 DNA follows: TGTGCCTGGAGTCGGGCAGAGAGGTTACCCCTCCACTTT. It encodes CAWSRAERLPLHF.

This clone was recorded once. The CDR3 DNA follows: TGTGCCAGCAGCTTACGGACAGAGAACACTGAAGCTTTCTTT. It translates to CASSLRTENTEAFF. The rearrangement uses TRBV7-9 and TRBJ1-1, with TRBD1 as a possible D gene (6 bases). V was pared by 2 bases and J by 1 base, with 8 bases between. The CDR3 totals 14 residues. The germline CDR1 and CDR2 sequences are SEHNR and FQNEAQ (reference sequence).

This clone appeared a single time. The chain links TRBV29-1 to TRBJ1-4, with 9 bases matching TRBD1. Germline CDR1 reads SQVTM; CDR2 reads ANQGSEA. There are 15 residues in the CDR3. V lost 4 bases and J lost 5; bases outside the gene matches: 8. In DNA form, the CDR3 reads TGCAGCGTTGCGACGGGGACAGGGAGGAATGAAAAACTGTTTTTT. Protein: CSVATGTGRNEKLFF.

V gene TRBV27 combines with J gene TRBJ2-3, with TRBD2 identical over 9 bases. CDR1 and CDR2 from the germline V gene are MNHEY and SMNVEV (reference sequence). This CDR3 comprises 17 residues. After removal of 0 bases from V and 1 base from J, the junction contained 5 bases not matched to a gene. CDR3 nucleotides: TGTGCCAGCAGTTTATCGATCGGCGGGGGGGGCACAGATACGCAGTATTTT. It yields the protein CASSLSIGGGGTDTQYF.

The chain links TRBV4-1 to TRBJ1-2, with D maybe TRBD1 (6 bases). Germline CDR1 and CDR2: MGHRA and YSYEKL. The CDR3 is made up of 15 amino acids. Trimming removed 6 bases from V and 3 bases from J, with 17 bases in between. CDR3 in DNA: TGCGCCAGCAGAATGGTCGGGGGCGCTGACTATGGCTACACCTTC. Residues: CASRMVGGADYGYTF.

This chain uses TRBV18 with TRBJ2-7; D unclear. Germline assignment: CDR1 KGHSH and CDR2 LQKENI. Trimming pared 3 bases from V and 0 bases from J, leaving 6 bases between. The CDR3 has 13 amino acids. The CDR3 reads CASSPRLSYEQYF. As DNA, the CDR3 is TGTGCCAGCTCACCCCGACTCTCCTACGAGCAGTACTTC. The full variable domain, with the rest looked up from reference TRBV18 and TRBJ2-7, is NAGVMQNPRHLVRRRGQEARLRCSPMKGHSHVYWYRQLPEEGLKFMVYLQKENIIDESGMPKERFSAEFPKEGPSILRIQQVVRGDSAAYFCASSPRLSYEQYFGPGTRLTVT.

This chain uses TRBV5-1 with TRBJ1-2; D not resolved. Germline V gives CDR1 SGHRS, CDR2 YFSETQ. The germline V and J ends were trimmed by 4 bases and 2 bases, with 9 bases remaining between them. This CDR3 contains 13 residues. Written as DNA, the CDR3 is TGCGCCAGCAGCGTGACCGAAAACTATGGCTACACCTTC. Amino acids: CASSVTENYGYTF.

The chain is built from TRBV12-5 and TRBJ1-2; perhaps TRBD1 as D (6 bases). CDR1 and CDR2 (germline): LGHNT, FRNRAP. Trimming pared 5 bases from V and 8 bases from J, leaving 27 bases between. This CDR3 is built from 17 residues. The CDR3 coding sequence is TGTGCTAGTGGTCCTCCGGCGACTGGGACTCTCGGGGGCGGCTACACCTTC. Translating it yields CASGPPATGTLGGGYTF.

The chain recombines TRBV30 with TRBJ2-2; a weak D match, TRBD1 (5 bases). The V and J ends lost 4 bases and 6 bases respectively, with 18 bases between them. The CDR3 spans 15 residues. CDR1 GTSNPN and CDR2 SVGIG come from the germline V gene (reference sequence). The CDR3 region has the DNA TGTGCCTGGACCAAGGGGTCTAAGGGCGCCGGGGAGCTGTTTTTT. Its protein product is CAWTKGSKGAGELFF.

This clone was seen a few times. V usage is TRBV12-5 and J usage is TRBJ1-6; D is unresolved. The CDR3 contains 14 residues. The germline V and J ends were trimmed by 6 bases and 10 bases, with 16 bases remaining between them. Germline V gene data show CDR1 as LGHNT and CDR2 as FRNRAP. The CDR3 sequence is CASGPSGFRSPLHF. The CDR3 region has the DNA TGTGCTAGTGGACCCTCGGGGTTCCGATCACCCCTCCACTTT.

The rearrangement links TRBV29-1 to TRBJ1-1; D ambiguous. Germline values: CDR1 SQVTM, CDR2 ANQGSEA. The V end lost 2 bases, the J end lost 7 bases, and 11 bases lay between the germline ends. The CDR3 loop spans 12 amino acids. The CDR3 region has the DNA TGCAGCGTTGAAAAGGGTCGGTTTGAAGCTTTCTTT. This codes for CSVEKGRFEAFF. The whole variable domain, filled in from reference TRBV29-1 and TRBJ1-1, reads SAVISQKPSRDICQRGTSLTIQCQVDSQVTMMFWYRQQPGQSLTLIATANQGSEATYESGFVIDKFPISRPNLTFSTLTVSNMSPEDSSIYLCSVEKGRFEAFFGQGTRLTVV.

The CDR3 bases are TGCAGCGCCTCGATCCCCCCCACAGATACGCAGTATTTT. Amino acid sequence: CSASIPPTDTQYF. The chain uses TRBV29-1 and TRBJ2-3; D not resolved. CDR1 is SQVTM, CDR2 ANQGSEA, per germline. With 7 bases removed from V and 2 bases from J, the gap between germline ends came to 13 bases. The CDR3 totals 13 residues.

The chain is built from TRBV6-1 and TRBJ2-5; 7 bases are a match to TRBD2. The CDR3 spans 13 residues. V was pared by 7 bases and J by 9 bases, with 11 bases of the junction left unmatched. Germline V CDR1 and CDR2: MNHNS, SASEGT. In DNA, the CDR3 is TGTGCCAGCAATATCCGGGAGGAGAAGTCCCAGTACTTC. Translation gives CASNIREEKSQYF.

The rearrangement links TRBV25-1 to TRBJ2-1, with 7 bases fitting TRBD1. Trimming at V came to 7 bases and at J to 4 bases, leaving 16 bases not matched to a gene. Germline V CDR1 and CDR2: MGHDK, SYGVNS. CDR3 size: 17 residues. The CDR3 DNA follows: TGTGCCAGCACCAACCTCCCAGGGGCAGGGGGTTACAATGAGCAGTTCTTC. The encoded protein is CASTNLPGAGGYNEQFF.